This T cell receptor beta chain was found in a study of T cell repertoires in ileal Crohn's disease. Study at large: All patients had surgery for stricturing (approximately 60%) or penetrating (about 39%) disease.

The ends were cut back, 5 bases at V and 11 bases at J, with 21 bases in the middle. Germline assignment: CDR1 MDHEN and CDR2 SYDVKM. The CDR3 has 14 residues. Clones were read by immunoSEQ multiplex PCR, and TCRdb kept only the in-frame ones, dropping some. The data contain a few thousand clones, 82% of them singletons. The chain recombines TRBV28 with TRBJ1-1; D not certain. The specimen sequenced was ileal tissue. The receptor comes from an adult with Crohn's disease. The CDR3 bases are TGTGCCAGCAGTGTTCAGGAGCTCGGCGGGCGGGCTTTCTTT. Translated: CASSVQELGGRAFF.